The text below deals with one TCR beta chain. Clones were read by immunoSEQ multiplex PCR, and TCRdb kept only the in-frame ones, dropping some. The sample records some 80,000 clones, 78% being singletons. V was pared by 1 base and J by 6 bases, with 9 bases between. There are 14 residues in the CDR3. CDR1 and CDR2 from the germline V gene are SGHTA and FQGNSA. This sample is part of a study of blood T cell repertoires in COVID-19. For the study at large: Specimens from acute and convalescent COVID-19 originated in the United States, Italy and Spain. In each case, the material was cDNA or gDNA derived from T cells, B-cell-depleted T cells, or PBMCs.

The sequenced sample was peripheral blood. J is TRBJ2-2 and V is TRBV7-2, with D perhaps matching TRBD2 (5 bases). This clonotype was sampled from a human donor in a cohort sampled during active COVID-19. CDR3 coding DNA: TGTGCCAGCAGCTTAGTACTGGGAGCCGGGGAGCTGTTTTTT. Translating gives CASSLVLGAGELFF. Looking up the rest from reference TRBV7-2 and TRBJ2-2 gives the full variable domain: GAGVSQSPSNKVTEKGKDVELRCDPISGHTALYWYRQSLGQGLEFLIYFQGNSAPDKSGLPSDRFSAERTGGSVSTLTIQRTQQEDSAVYLCASSLVLGAGELFFGEGSRLTVL.